This entry describes one T cell receptor beta chain. Its antigen is unidentified. Trimming cost V 7 bases and J 10 bases; bases outside gene matches: 15. Germline CDR1 and CDR2: MNHNY and SVGAGI (reference sequence). The CDR3 is made up of 16 amino acids. The data originate from a study of beta chain features in type 1 diabetes. One heparinised blood draw averaging about 120 mL was given by each donor. Expressed TCRB transcripts were sequenced, since all the RNA that had been isolated was reverse transcribed. Generated by immunoSEQ multiplex PCR, the TCRdb table keeps only in-frame clones and is missing some. There are roughly 260,000 clones in the sample; about a fifth occur only once, and around 0.028% lies in the top ten. Study findings and constraints: Whether TCRB rearrangement is influenced by HLA type was left unresolved in this analysis. Within each of all four CD4+ subsets, Type 1 diabetes patients had TCRB CDR3s that were moderately but significantly shorter.

The sample comprised naive CD4+ T cells from blood. The source of this sequence is a woman in her 40s with type 1 diabetes. The genes are TRBV6-6 and TRBJ1-6; TRBD1 aligns across 8 bases. In DNA, the CDR3 is TGTGCCAGCACGAGATGGGGGACAGGCAGCGGCTCACCCCTCCACTTT. It translates to CASTRWGTGSGSPLHF.